This T cell receptor (beta chain) originates from a study of naive and memory T cell subsets (dated by TCRdb to 2017 to 2019). About the investigation overall: In the figure summarizing the skin biopsy and whole blood samples, approximately ten blood donors, 7 tuberculin skin test biopsies and 3 saline control biopsies were reported. PCR2 was typically run as a SYBR Green qPCR and stopped at a set threshold, although low-input samples could use end-point PCR of around 6 cycles instead.

Details on this clonotype: The antigen this receptor binds is unknown. No base-level quality is on record; no much larger clone is a single base apart.

Overall study results and their limits: The potential sensitivity of the RNA-based method to TCR transcript changes with T cell activation and differentiation was acknowledged.

Library preparation used 5' RACE. Four rounds of PCR, run with the SP2 primer together with nested alpha and beta constant region primers, were used to amplify the ligated cDNA. For the blood and skin samples, reverse transcription of TCR RNA was done with SuperScript IV along with alpha and beta constant region primers. Using T4 RNA ligase 1, an oligonucleotide carrying both the Illumina SP2 primer and a UMI was ligated onto the 3' end of the cDNA. To prevent hairpin formation, the 12-nucleotide UMI was made up of two random hexamers with an eight-base spacer between them. From the second PCR onward, TCR alpha and beta chain libraries were processed separately and dual indexed for multiplexing. After pooling, the indexed libraries were analyzed by capillary electrophoresis and sequenced on either an Illumina MiSeq or NextSeq. PhiX DNA at about 5-7.5% was added to the libraries to raise base diversity and improve cluster recognition. The published analysis was carried out like this. Demultiplexor extracted UMIs from read 2, combined them with read 1 TCR sequence, and split reads by sample indices. Decombinator identified V and J genes and V-J junctions and gave each TCR a five-part identifier that included V and J deletions. Collapsinator used UMIs to correct sequencing errors and PCR amplification heterogeneity, yielding UMI-based abundance per TCR. CDR3Translator turned identifiers into nucleotide sequence, translated the nucleotide sequence into amino acids, and pulled out CDR3 regions based on terminal motifs. After normalization to the amount of input RNA, error-corrected alpha and beta TCR counts from blood and skin were compared. TCRdb reanalyzed the raw reads on its own, using fastp at Q25 for trimming and MiXCR for clone calling, and kept in-frame beta chains. All rows with the same CDR3 protein become a single entry with the most common DNA and genes. None of the V and J calls come from the authors' own analysis; TCRdb made them. Within this sample are about 62,000 distinct CDR3 sequences, with approximately 8% of them counted one time only. The ten most abundant clones make up 15% to 20% of the sample.

The study described a robust, sensitive protocol for amplifying, sequencing and analyzing TCRs, using 3' ligation of a UMI-containing oligonucleotide to TCR cDNA. For whole blood analysis, less than 3 ml of peripheral blood was drawn from adult healthy volunteers into Tempus tubes, and RNA was extracted according to the manufacturer's instructions. Total RNA was treated with RQ1 DNase, without cell sorting, prior to reverse transcription, with an input of about 1 to 1,100 ng being targeted. Libraries were prepared from skin biopsies and whole blood to test how robust the pipeline was in samples where T cells are a minority population. The cysteine opens and the phenylalanine closes a CDR3 of 16 amino acids. Only CDR3 DNA remains: 48 bases, in frame from the first base. Cut back by 3 bases and 0 bases, the V and J ends lie 13 bases apart. CDR1 and CDR2 are drawn from the germline V gene (reference sequence): LNHDA, SQIVND.

The source of this sequence is a female donor in good health. The chain joins TRBV19 to TRBJ2-3; the D gene assignment is ambiguous. The nucleotide sequence reads TGTGCCAGTAGTATGCCCAGCCCGTTTAGCACAGATACGCAGTATTTT. It specifies CASSMPSPFSTDTQYF.